A single sample gave rise to the 16 T cell receptor beta chains below, sequenced in a study of blood T cells in healthy people across ages. Primed by a sample-barcoded 5' primer and a J-beta primer mix, a second PCR proceeded for about 7 to 11 cycles. TCRdb called the 5' RACE reads again in MiXCR, with one record for every CDR3 protein. The sample includes hundreds of thousands of distinct CDR3 sequences, about 32% of them seen just once. Sample: blood. The source is a woman older than 75 in good health.

This clonotype has a single count. The CDR3 is CASSSQGGAYGTYNEQFF. The CDR3 DNA follows: TGTGCCAGCAGTTCCCAGGGGGGCGCATATGGGACATACAATGAGCAGTTCTTC. The chain joins TRBV6-5 to TRBJ2-1, with a tentative D call TRBD1 (7 bases). The CDR3 is 18 amino acids. Between the trimmed V and J ends, which lost 4 bases and 4 bases, there was a span of 23 bases. Germline-derived CDR1 and CDR2 are MNHEY and SVGAGI.

V usage is TRBV12-3 or TRBV12-4 and J usage is TRBJ1-1, with D possibly TRBD1 on 5 matching bases. The CDR3 loop spans 13 amino acids. Trimming removed 9 bases at V and 6 bases at J, with 17 bases between. The CDR3 coding sequence is TGTGCCAGTACGACACGGGGGTTGGCTGAAGCTTTCTTT. This sequence encodes CASTTRGLAEAFF.

This clonotype came up many times. One end of the junction does not line up with germline, which may come from a read error. The chain combines TRBV12-3 or TRBV12-4 with TRBJ1-5; tentative D call: TRBD1 (5 bases). The CDR3 has 15 residues. CDR3 coding DNA: TGTGCCAGCAGCTTAGCGGGAGGGGGCAATCAGCCCCAGCATTTT. Its protein is CASSLAGGGNQPQHF.

This clonotype came up many times. The V gene is TRBV7-2, the J gene TRBJ2-6; D is ambiguous. CDR3 length: 18 residues. V was cut by 5 bases and J by 0 bases, with 17 bases left in between. The germline V gene encodes CDR1 SGHTA and CDR2 FQGNSA. CDR3 sequence reads: CASSIRAPQLSGANVLTF. CDR3 sequence (DNA): TGTGCCAGCAGCATCCGGGCTCCACAACTCTCTGGGGCCAACGTCCTGACTTTC.

On this clonotype: At one end the junction does not follow the germline gene, possibly because of a read error. V is TRBV5-1 and J is TRBJ2-5; D unresolved. The end of the DNA is better explained by TRBJ2-7, so the J call may be wrong. The germline gives CDR1 SGHRS, CDR2 YFSETQ. The CDR3 covers 13 residues. CDR3 region: CAGSLGSPDEQYF. CDR3 coding DNA: TGCGCCGGCAGCTTGGGCTCCCCAGACGAGCAGTACTTC.

This clonotype was observed many times. The chain uses TRBV6-2 or TRBV6-3 and TRBJ2-7; D gene unclear. CDR3 length: 13 amino acids. Trimming left V 6 bases short and J 3 bases short, with 12 bases between. Per germline, CDR1 MNHEY and CDR2 SVGEGT. In DNA, the CDR3 is TGTGCCAGCAGGTCGGACGCAGGCTACGAGCAGTACTTC. It codes for CASRSDAGYEQYF.

With respect to this clonotype: Mismatch with germline at one junction end may stem from a read error. The chain is built from TRBV4-1 and TRBJ1-5; D is undetermined. CDR1 and CDR2 (germline): MGHRA, YSYEKL. The CDR3 length is 14 residues. CDR3 nucleotide sequence: TGCGCCGGCAGCCAAGTAATCAGCAATCAGCCCCAGCATTTT. It encodes CAGSQVISNQPQHF.

This clonotype was recorded at least ten times. The CDR3 region has the DNA TGTGCCAGCAGCCCGAGGGCTCGCAGCTCTGGGGCCAACGTCCTGACTTTC. Residues: CASSPRARSSGANVLTF. The rearrangement uses TRBV7-3 and TRBJ2-6; the D gene is possibly TRBD2 (5 bases). Germline V gene lookup returns CDR1 SGHTA and CDR2 FQGTGA. The V and J ends lost 5 bases and 0 bases respectively, with 14 bases between them. The CDR3 has 17 residues.

The V and J genes are TRBV4-1 and TRBJ2-2; 9 bases are a match to TRBD1. The germline CDR1 and CDR2 sequences are MGHRA and YSYEKL. Trimming at V came to 2 bases and at J to 4 bases, leaving 5 bases not matched to a gene. The CDR3 has 16 residues. As DNA, the CDR3 is TGCGCCAGCAGCCAAACAGGGGGCTTCGGCACCGGGGAGCTGTTTTTT. Encoded protein: CASSQTGGFGTGELFF.

The chain carries TRBV7-9 and TRBJ2-5, with D possibly TRBD1 on 5 matching bases. The CDR3 sequence is 16 residues long. Germline CDR1 SEHNR, CDR2 FQNEAQ (reference sequence). V gave up 2 bases and J gave up 5 bases, with 18 bases separating them. CDR3: CASSLNSHIPGETQYF. For the CDR3, the DNA is TGTGCCAGCAGCTTAAATTCCCACATTCCAGGGGAGACCCAGTACTTC.

This clonotype was detected ten times or more. The chain recombines TRBV6-2 or TRBV6-3 with TRBJ2-3; no firm D call. In germline, CDR1 is MNHEY, CDR2 SVGEGT. V lost 6 bases, J lost 6 bases, and 13 bases lay in between. The CDR3 length is 13 residues. The CDR3 DNA reads as TGTGCCAGCAGCCACCTAGGTCCGGATACGCAGTATTTT. It codes for CASSHLGPDTQYF.

There are many counts of this clonotype. The chain has TRBV5-1 and TRBJ1-2; a possible D gene is TRBD1 (6 bases). Trimming stripped 0 bases from V and 0 bases from J, with 9 bases between. The germline V gene has CDR1 SGHRS and CDR2 YFSETQ. This CDR3 spans 15 amino acids. CDR3 sequence: CASSLGGASNYGYTF. The CDR3 bases are TGCGCCAGCAGCTTGGGGGGGGCTTCTAACTATGGCTACACCTTC.

Concerning this clonotype itself: With a much larger clone just one base away, this may be a read error. This sequence joins TRBV7-2 and TRBJ1-6, with TRBD1 as a possible D gene (6 bases). CDR3 length: 15 residues. Germline V gene sequence: CDR1 SGHTA, CDR2 FQGNSA. V was clipped by 8 bases and J by 5 bases, with 16 bases between them. DNA for the CDR3: TGTGCCAGCGGCCATCGGACAGTTAATAATTCACCCCTCCACTTT. Translation gives CASGHRTVNNSPLHF.

The chain carries TRBV12-5 and TRBJ2-7; 9 bases agree with TRBD1. The CDR3 is made up of 13 amino acids. Unmatched junction bases numbered 6, after V lost 6 bases and J lost 6 bases. Per the germline V gene, CDR1 is LGHNT and CDR2 is FRNRAP. The CDR3 DNA is TGTGCTAGTGGGAGGGACAGGGCCTGCGAGCAGTACTTC. Amino acid sequence: CASGRDRACEQYF.

Many counts were recorded for this clonotype. V usage is TRBV20-1 and J usage is TRBJ2-7, with 7 bases that match TRBD1. The CDR3 length is 14 residues. In germline, CDR1 is DFQATT, CDR2 SNEGSKA (reference sequence). After removal of 6 bases from V and 3 bases from J, the junction contained 11 bases not matched to a gene. DNA for the CDR3: TGCAGTGCCAACCCTACAGGGGTCGGCTACGAGCAGTACTTC. It is translated as CSANPTGVGYEQYF.

Ten or more counts support this clonotype. DNA for the CDR3: TGCAGTGCTAGAGATCTTGGTCTCCCCAAGATCTATGGCTACACCTTC. As protein: CSARDLGLPKIYGYTF. The J gene is TRBJ1-2, the V gene TRBV20-1; no clear D. With 0 bases removed from V and 4 bases from J, the gap between germline ends came to 18 bases. The CDR3 contains 16 residues. Germline-derived CDR1 and CDR2 are DFQATT and SNEGSKA (reference sequence).